The 27 T cell receptor beta chains below come from one sample, sequenced in a study of T cell responses to AZD1222 COVID-19 vaccine. Profiling relied on immunoSEQ multiplex PCR, and the TCRdb table lists in-frame clones only, not all of them. The sample shows about 170,000 clones, approximately 92% of them seen only once. The sample was peripheral blood, taken on day 0 of AZD1222 vaccination. These receptors originate from an adult in good health.

This chain links TRBV19 with TRBJ1-2; 7 bases map to TRBD1. This CDR3 is built from 14 residues. CDR1 is LNHDA and CDR2 is SQIVND in the germline V gene (reference sequence). Losses at the gene ends were 3 bases for V and 5 bases for J; bases not matched to a gene: 6. The CDR3 DNA reads as TGTGCCAGTAGTATGGACAGGCGAGGATATGGCTACACCTTC. Protein sequence: CASSMDRRGYGYTF.

The CDR3 reads CASKNSLRNGEQFF. CDR3 coding DNA: TGTGCCAGCAAGAATAGCCTTAGGAACGGTGAGCAGTTCTTC. The rearrangement joins TRBV13 to TRBJ2-1; D is undetermined. The length of the CDR3 is 14 residues. Germline values: CDR1 PRHDT, CDR2 FYEKMQ (reference sequence). V was clipped by 7 bases and J by 9 bases, with 19 bases between them.

J is TRBJ1-4 and V is TRBV5-1; D is ambiguous. Trimming pared 7 bases from V and 6 bases from J, leaving 19 bases between. Germline V CDR1 and CDR2: SGHRS, YFSETQ. The CDR3 contains 15 residues. CDR3 DNA: TGCGCCAGCGGCCCTCGTGGGTTACCAGATGAAAAACTGTTTTTT. It translates to CASGPRGLPDEKLFF.

In its sample, this clone was seen a few times. This chain joins TRBV30 and TRBJ1-3; 8 positions match TRBD1. Looked up from germline, CDR1 is GTSNPN and CDR2 is SVGIG (reference sequence). The CDR3 covers 17 residues. V lost 2 bases to trimming and J lost 4 bases; unmatched junction nucleotides: 13. CDR3: CAWSPPRTGRTGNTIYF. Here the CDR3 DNA reads TGTGCCTGGAGTCCGCCCCGGACAGGGCGTACAGGAAACACCATATATTTT. Full variable domain (remainder filled in from reference TRBV30 and TRBJ1-3): SQTIHQWPATLVQPVGSPLSLECTVEGTSNPNLYWYRQAAGRGLQLLFYSVGIGQISSEVPQNLSASRPQDRQFILSSKKLLLSDSGFYLCAWSPPRTGRTGNTIYFGEGSWLTVV.

The rearrangement joins TRBV18 to TRBJ2-1; the D is unclear. Trimming took 3 bases from V and 5 from J, leaving 11 bases between them. This CDR3 has 14 residues. Germline values: CDR1 KGHSH, CDR2 LQKENI. The CDR3 loop is CASSPQAGDNEQFF. CDR3 nucleotide sequence: TGTGCCAGCTCACCTCAGGCTGGGGACAATGAGCAGTTCTTC.

This rearrangement joins TRBV19 to TRBJ2-3; weak D call: TRBD2 (6 bases). The CDR3 consists of 15 residues. Trimming left V 5 bases short and J 7 bases short, with 19 bases between. The germline CDR1 and CDR2 sequences are LNHDA and SQIVND (reference sequence). CDR3 loop: CASSRGAVRANTQYF. CDR3 nucleotides: TGTGCCAGTAGTCGCGGGGCCGTGAGAGCAAATACGCAGTATTTT.

The chain is built from TRBV6-6 and TRBJ1-2; D uncertain. V gave up 7 bases and J gave up 2 bases, with 8 bases separating them. This CDR3 is built from 12 residues. Germline V gene sequence: CDR1 MNHNY, CDR2 SVGAGI (reference sequence). For the CDR3, the DNA is TGTGCCAGCACCGGGCAGAACTATGGCTACACCTTC. This gives the protein CASTGQNYGYTF.

DNA of the CDR3: TGTGCCAGCACCCCAGCGGAGGGGAGCACCTACGAGCAGTACTTC. Translated, it gives CASTPAEGSTYEQYF. This rearrangement joins TRBV7-9 to TRBJ2-7; possibly TRBD2 for D (6 bases). The CDR3 consists of 15 residues. The ends were cut back, 7 bases at V and 2 bases at J, with 18 bases in the middle. Germline assignment: CDR1 SEHNR and CDR2 FQNEAQ (reference sequence).

V gene TRBV6-2 or TRBV6-3 combines with J gene TRBJ2-3; 12 bases line up with TRBD2. In germline, CDR1 is MNHEY, CDR2 SVGEGT. V gave up 5 bases and J gave up 4 bases; unmatched junction bases: 13. CDR3 size: 18 residues. CDR3 region: CASSTSGRRGALPDTQYF. The CDR3 nucleotides read TGTGCCAGCAGTACTAGCGGGAGGAGGGGGGCGCTGCCAGATACGCAGTATTTT.

The rearrangement links TRBV27 to TRBJ2-7; D tentatively reads TRBD1 or TRBD2 (6 bases each). The CDR3 loop spans 15 amino acids. Trimming left V 2 bases short and J 3 bases short, with 14 bases between. CDR1 and CDR2 (germline): MNHEY, SMNVEV (reference sequence). CDR3 protein: CASSLTTGTYYEQYF. The CDR3 DNA reads as TGTGCCAGCAGTTTAACAACAGGGACTTACTACGAGCAGTACTTC.

The CDR3 bases are TGTGCCAGCTCACCAAGCGAGAACACTGAAGCTTTCTTT. It encodes CASSPSENTEAFF. This chain uses TRBV18 with TRBJ1-1; no clear D. Trimming took 2 bases from V and 1 from J, leaving 5 bases between them. This CDR3 comprises 13 residues. Germline CDR1 and CDR2: KGHSH and LQKENI.

This clone was detected once. An end of the junction differs from the germline gene, which may be a read error. CDR3 nucleotides: TGTGCTAGCAGCTTAATTAGGGGAGGGGAGCAGTTCTTC. Residues: CASSLIRGGEQFF. The chain joins TRBV7-7 to TRBJ2-1, with TRBD2 matching 7 bases. CDR1 is SSHAT and CDR2 is FNYEAQ in the germline V gene (reference sequence). The CDR3 covers 13 residues.

The genes are TRBV7-8 and TRBJ2-6; D remains unclear. The CDR3 runs 16 residues. V was cut by 7 bases and J by 2 bases, with 15 bases left in between. Germline values: CDR1 SGHVS, CDR2 FQNEAQ. In DNA form, the CDR3 reads TGTGCCAGCACCCTCGGTAGAATCGCTGGGGCCAACGTCCTGACTTTC. Amino acids: CASTLGRIAGANVLTF.

In the case of this clone: Other DNA sequences within the sample encode an identical CDR3. The chain employs TRBV18 and TRBJ2-1; 10 bases align to TRBD1. The germline gives CDR1 KGHSH, CDR2 LQKENI. This CDR3 has 15 residues. Trimming cost V 3 bases and J 4 bases; bases outside gene matches: 3. This CDR3 is CASSPGTGVYNEQFF. In nucleotides, the CDR3 is TGTGCCAGCTCACCCGGGACAGGGGTATACAATGAGCAGTTCTTC.

CDR3 in DNA: TGTGCCAGCAGTTTATCCGTGGGCTATGGCTACACCTTC. It yields the protein CASSLSVGYGYTF. The chain carries TRBV12-3 or TRBV12-4 and TRBJ1-2; no firm D call. Trimming took 2 bases from V and 4 from J, leaving 8 bases between them. This CDR3 is 13 amino acids long.

The chain uses TRBV18 and TRBJ2-1; D is tentatively TRBD1 or TRBD2 (5 bases each). The CDR3 spans 15 residues. Germline CDR1 is KGHSH and CDR2 is LQKENI. V was pared by 0 bases and J by 0 bases, with 6 bases between. The CDR3 here is CASSPPGVSYNEQFF. The DNA for the CDR3 is TGTGCCAGCTCACCACCGGGGGTCTCCTACAATGAGCAGTTCTTC.

The CDR3 loop reads CASSFGGRANGELFF. The CDR3 DNA is TGTGCCAGCAGCTTTGGCGGGAGGGCAAACGGGGAGCTGTTTTTT. The chain couples TRBV5-5 to TRBJ2-2; 9 nucleotides agree with TRBD2. In germline, CDR1 is SGHKS, CDR2 YYEKEE (reference sequence). V shed 2 bases and J 7 bases; nucleotides not matched to a gene: 6. The CDR3 loop spans 15 amino acids.

V and J are TRBV2 and TRBJ1-1; 10 bases align to TRBD1. CDR1 and CDR2 from the germline V gene are SNHLY and FYNNEI. V gave up 7 bases and J gave up 5 bases; unmatched junction bases: 7. CDR3 length: 14 amino acids. The CDR3 sequence: CASMRDRGRTEAFF. The CDR3 DNA sequence: TGTGCCAGCATGAGGGACAGGGGTCGGACTGAAGCTTTCTTT.

The genes are TRBV5-1 and TRBJ1-4, with 9 bases identical to TRBD1. The ends lost 4 bases at V and 4 bases at J; junction bases unmatched: 8. The CDR3 consists of 16 residues. Germline values: CDR1 SGHRS, CDR2 YFSETQ. The chain's CDR3 is CASSKQPGQGNEKLFF. The CDR3 DNA reads TGCGCCAGCAGCAAACAACCGGGACAGGGTAATGAAAAACTGTTTTTT.

CDR3 residues: CASSALSGQGAGEQYF. The DNA of the CDR3 is TGTGCCAGCAGTGCCCTTTCGGGACAGGGGGCCGGCGAGCAGTACTTC. This chain connects TRBV27 to TRBJ2-7, with 12 bases aligning to TRBD1. The CDR3 is made up of 16 amino acids. V lost 5 bases to trimming and J lost 6 bases; unmatched junction nucleotides: 11. The V gene's germline CDR1 is MNHEY and CDR2 SMNVEV (reference sequence).

This clone was observed once. The V and J genes are TRBV9 and TRBJ1-3; 7 nucleotides line up with TRBD1. With 3 bases clipped from V and 4 bases from J, the junction kept 7 bases outside the gene matches. The CDR3 is made up of 15 amino acids. The germline gives CDR1 SGDLS, CDR2 YYNGEE. CDR3 in DNA: TGTGCCAGCAGCGGAACGACAGGGTTCGGAAACACCATATATTTT. Residues: CASSGTTGFGNTIYF.

This chain joins TRBV30 and TRBJ1-5, with D tentatively TRBD1 (5 bases). CDR3 length: 13 amino acids. CDR1 GTSNPN and CDR2 SVGIG come from the germline V gene (reference sequence). The V gene lost 2 bases and the J gene lost 7 bases, with 12 bases spanning the gap. The chain's CDR3 is CAWSLGEGQPQHF. In nucleotides, the CDR3 is TGTGCCTGGAGTTTAGGGGAGGGCCAGCCCCAGCATTTT.

This chain links TRBV27 with TRBJ1-5, with 10 bases identical to TRBD1. The CDR3 spans 15 residues. Germline V gene data show CDR1 as MNHEY and CDR2 as SMNVEV (reference sequence). The J segment lost 6 bases and the V segment lost 6 bases, leaving 8 bases of the junction unmatched. The CDR3 DNA reads TGTGCCAGCAGGAAGACAGGGGGCGGAAGTCAGCCCCAGCATTTT. Its protein product is CASRKTGGGSQPQHF.

The CDR3 reads CASSLSGLGIHEQFF. CDR3 DNA: TGTGCCAGCAGCTTATCTGGACTAGGAATCCATGAGCAGTTCTTC. The gene calls are TRBV5-4 and TRBJ2-1; the match to TRBD2 covers 7 bases. The V and J ends lost 2 bases and 8 bases, in that order; junction bases with no gene match: 10. This CDR3 is built from 15 residues. Germline-derived CDR1 and CDR2 are SGHNT and YYREEE (reference sequence).

This clone was observed a single time. This rearrangement joins TRBV29-1 to TRBJ1-1, with 8 bases fitting TRBD1. V was clipped by 4 bases and J by 11 bases; unmatched bases: 15. Germline loops: CDR1 SQVTM, CDR2 ANQGSEA. The length of the CDR3 is 14 residues. The CDR3 nucleotides read TGCAGCGTTGGCCTGTTACAGGGGGGCCGTGGGGCTTTCTTT. Residues: CSVGLLQGGRGAFF.

The CDR3 loop reads CASSTDRALTNEQYF. The CDR3 nucleotides read TGTGCCAGCAGTACGGACAGGGCGTTGACAAACGAGCAGTACTTC. The chain is built from TRBV6-5 and TRBJ2-7, with 8 bases fitting TRBD1. The trim removed 5 bases at V and 5 bases at J, leaving 11 bases unmatched. This CDR3 has 15 amino acids. CDR1 is MNHEY and CDR2 is SVGAGI in the germline V gene.

The sample holds one count of this clone. The chain recombines TRBV10-2 with TRBJ2-7; D may be TRBD2 (6 bases). The CDR3 loop spans 18 amino acids. The germline gives CDR1 WSHSY, CDR2 SAAADI. V gave up 0 bases and J gave up 0 bases, with 18 bases separating them. CDR3 sequence reads: CASSESWEDEPSSYEQYF. Written as DNA, the CDR3 is TGCGCCAGCAGTGAGTCGTGGGAGGACGAACCGAGCTCCTACGAGCAGTACTTC.